Listed below are T cell receptor beta chains from one sample, sequenced in a study of STAT3 mutations in large granular lymphocyte leukemia. Clones were sequenced by immunoSEQ multiplex PCR, and TCRdb holds only the in-frame ones, with some missing. The data contain roughly 25,000 clones, approximately 94% of them singletons. Sequenced sample: peripheral blood mononuclear cells. These receptors originate from a man in his forties or fifties with T-cell large granular lymphocyte leukemia. Some clones in this sample may be carry-over from other donors' samples. CDR3s include the opening cysteine and the closing phenylalanine or tryptophan. The D gene is left open where the match is weak. Some rows mark clone size as missing; the rest say once, few, many or name a class of expanded clone.

d_call j_call clone_size cdr3_length v_call cdr3_nt cdr3_aa
NA TRBJ1-2 NA 13 TRBV6-6 TGTGCCACCCGAAAGGAAGGGGCGGATGGCTACACCTTC CATRKEGADGYTF
TRBD2 TRBJ2-7 NA 16 TRBV18 TGTGCCAGCTCACCGGCCGCTAGCGGGGCAGGTCCCGAGCAGTACTTC CASSPAASGAGPEQYF
NA TRBJ1-6 once 12 TRBV7-9 TGTGCCAGCAGCTTAGAGGGGTCACCCCTCCACTTT CASSLEGSPLHF
TRBD1 TRBJ1-6 NA 14 TRBV7-9 TGTGCCAGCAGTAGAGGACAGGAGCAATCACCCCTCCACTTT CASSRGQEQSPLHF
NA TRBJ1-5 NA 14 TRBV18 TGTGCCAGCTCACCGGCCGGGGGGTATCAGCCCCAGCATTTT CASSPAGGYQPQHF
TRBD2 TRBJ2-5 NA 15 TRBV19 TGTGCCAGTAGCCTCTCAGCGGGGGGTCGGGAGACCCAGTACTTC CASSLSAGGRETQYF
NA TRBJ1-6 NA 17 TRBV4-1 TGCGCCAGCAGCCTAAGCGTAACAGGACCGGGTAATTCACCCCTCCACTTT CASSLSVTGPGNSPLHF
NA TRBJ2-5 NA 15 TRBV28 TGTGCCAGCAGTTTACGACAGCCCTCCCAAGAGACCCAGTACTTC CASSLRQPSQETQYF
NA TRBJ1-2 NA 13 TRBV5-6 TGTGCCAGCAGCTCACAGGCCCACTATGGCTACACCTTC CASSSQAHYGYTF
NA TRBJ2-7 NA 13 TRBV30 TGTGCCTGGAGTCGGGACGGAGACTACGAGCAGTACTTC CAWSRDGDYEQYF
TRBD1 TRBJ1-2 NA 17 TRBV7-9 TGTGCCAGCAGCCCACGGGGACAGGTGCCCAGGGGCTATGGCTACACCTTC CASSPRGQVPRGYGYTF
TRBD1 TRBJ1-5 NA 15 TRBV6-1 TGTGCCAGCAGTGTGACCAGGGGGGTCAATCAGCCCCAGCATTTT CASSVTRGVNQPQHF
TRBD1 TRBJ2-1 NA 16 TRBV5-4 TGTGCCAGCAGCCAGGGGACAGGGCGTTCCTACAATGAGCAGTTCTTC CASSQGTGRSYNEQFF
TRBD1 TRBJ1-2 NA 14 TRBV18 TGTGCCAGCTCACCACCCCGGGACAGCTATGGCTACACCTTC CASSPPRDSYGYTF
NA TRBJ1-3 NA 13 TRBV19 TGTGCCAGTAGTATGAGCTCTGGAAACACCATATATTTT CASSMSSGNTIYF
NA TRBJ1-6 NA 15 TRBV7-9 TGTGCCAGCAGCTTAAAGGGGACAACTAATTCACCCCTCCACTTT CASSLKGTTNSPLHF
NA TRBJ2-7 NA 14 TRBV7-2 TGTGCCAGCAGCTTTGGGGAGGGGGTCGGCGAGCAGTACTTC CASSFGEGVGEQYF
NA TRBJ1-1 once 13 TRBV18 TGTGCCAGCTCAGGGGGGGAGACCACTGAAGCTTTCTTT CASSGGETTEAFF
NA TRBJ1-2 NA 13 TRBV19 TGTGCCAGTAGTACTCTAACCTCTGGAGGCTACACCTTC CASSTLTSGGYTF
NA TRBJ1-1 NA 13 TRBV2 TGTGCCACCACACAGGTTCCCGCCACTGAAGCTTTCTTT CATTQVPATEAFF
NA TRBJ2-7 NA 15 TRBV5-6 TGTGCCAGCAGCTTGGGTGTGACACATGCCTACGAGCAGTACTTC CASSLGVTHAYEQYF
TRBD1 TRBJ1-6 NA 19 TRBV19 TGTGCCAGTAGTCACAGACGGACAGGGGGCATGTATTACAATTCACCCCTCCACTTT CASSHRRTGGMYYNSPLHF
NA TRBJ1-5 NA 14 TRBV30 TGTGCCTGGAGTACCTCGGGCTTTTATCAGCCCCAGCATTTT CAWSTSGFYQPQHF
NA TRBJ2-2 NA 16 TRBV27 TGTGCCAGCAGTTTACGGCAGGGCCTCAACACCGGGGAGCTGTTTTTT CASSLRQGLNTGELFF
TRBD1 TRBJ1-2 NA 13 TRBV23-1 TGCGCCAGCATCACAGGGGTTTCCTATGGCTACACCTTC CASITGVSYGYTF
NA TRBJ2-7 NA 14 TRBV6-5 TGTGCCAGCAGTCTGGACCCGAGCTCCTACGAGCAGTACTTC CASSLDPSSYEQYF
NA TRBJ2-6 NA 14 TRBV7-2 TGTGCCAGCAGCTCCTCACTGGGGGCCAACGTCCTGACTTTC CASSSSLGANVLTF
TRBD1 TRBJ1-2 NA 14 TRBV11-2 TGTGCCAGCAGCTTTGGACAGGGCCTATATGGCTACACCTTC CASSFGQGLYGYTF
TRBD1 TRBJ1-1 NA 14 TRBV6-6 TGTGCCAGCGGGGGGGACAGGGAGTCCACTGAAGCTTTCTTT CASGGDRESTEAFF
NA TRBJ1-6 NA 17 TRBV5-1 TGCGCCAGCAGCATCCACGCAGCAGACTCCTATAATTCACCCCTCCACTTT CASSIHAADSYNSPLHF
NA TRBJ2-5 NA 13 TRBV29-1 TGCAGCGTTGAAGAAACAGGGCGTGAGACCCAGTACTTC CSVEETGRETQYF
TRBD1 TRBJ1-2 NA 14 TRBV7-3 TGTGCCAGCAGCTTAGGGACAGCTAACTATGGCTACACCTTC CASSLGTANYGYTF
NA TRBJ1-2 NA 16 TRBV18 TGTGCCAGCTCACCACCCAGGATCGATACCGAGGATGGCTACACCTTC CASSPPRIDTEDGYTF
TRBD1 TRBJ2-7 NA 16 TRBV28 TGTGCCAGCAGTGGCCACCGGGACAGGGTCTCCTACGAGCAGTACTTC CASSGHRDRVSYEQYF
TRBD1 TRBJ2-1 once 17 TRBV4-1 TGCGCCAGCACCCGGACAGGGATCGCCGCCTCCTACAATGAGCAGTTCTTC CASTRTGIAASYNEQFF
NA TRBJ2-2 NA 17 TRBV27 TGTGCCAGCAGTGGCATTGCAGGGGGAGGGAACACCGGGGAGCTGTTTTTT CASSGIAGGGNTGELFF
TRBD2 TRBJ2-3 NA 16 TRBV9 TGTGCCAGCAGCGTAGGGGGAGGGGCAGCGGGAGATACGCAGTATTTT CASSVGGGAAGDTQYF
TRBD2 TRBJ2-1 NA 13 TRBV29-1 TGCAGCGTATTAAAGACTAGCAGCAATGAGCAGTTCTTC CSVLKTSSNEQFF
NA TRBJ2-1 NA 14 TRBV30 TGTGCCTGGAATAGACAGGCGCACTACAATGAGCAGTTCTTC CAWNRQAHYNEQFF
NA TRBJ1-1 NA 12 TRBV9 TGTGCCAGCAGCTCCAGGGACACTGAAGCTTTCTTT CASSSRDTEAFF
TRBD1 TRBJ1-1 NA 17 TRBV5-4 TGTGCCAGCAGCCCACAGGGGTCCCGGTACCTTGACACTGAAGCTTTCTTT CASSPQGSRYLDTEAFF
NA TRBJ1-2 few 14 TRBV4-3 TGCGCCAGCAGGCCCTCGGGGGGGAGCTATGGCTACACCTTC CASRPSGGSYGYTF
NA TRBJ1-5 NA 14 TRBV27 TGTGCCAGCAGTTTATGGGCCCGAAATCAGCCCCAGCATTTT CASSLWARNQPQHF
NA TRBJ2-7 NA 21 TRBV21-1 TGTGCCAGCAGCAAAGCTTTAAATCGGGAGGTCGGGACAGGGGGTTTTTACGAGCAGTACTTC CASSKALNREVGTGGFYEQYF
TRBD1 TRBJ2-7 NA 16 TRBV28 TGTGCCAGCAGCACGATTCAGGGGGCACTCCCCTACGAGCAGTACTTC CASSTIQGALPYEQYF
TRBD1 TRBJ2-7 NA 15 TRBV5-6 TGTGCCAGCAGCTCGGGTAGACAGGGCTACTACGAGCAGTACTTC CASSSGRQGYYEQYF
TRBD1 TRBJ2-7 NA 13 TRBV5-1 TGCGCCAGCAGTAAGGACAGGGCCTACGAGCAGTACTTC CASSKDRAYEQYF
TRBD1 TRBJ2-7 NA 17 TRBV4-3 TGCGCCAGCAGCCAAGTCCGGGGACAGGGGGCCCCCTACGAGCAGTACTTC CASSQVRGQGAPYEQYF
TRBD1 TRBJ1-2 NA 15 TRBV27 TGTGCCAGCAGTTTATCAGGGACAGGGTTCGATGGCTACACCTTC CASSLSGTGFDGYTF
TRBD1 TRBJ2-7 NA 14 TRBV7-2 TGTGCCAGCAGCGAGGGACAGCCTCTTACGAAGCAGTACTTC CASSEGQPLTKQYF
NA TRBJ2-3 NA 15 TRBV27 TGTGCCAGCAGTTCCCTTTCCGACAGCACAGATACGCAGTATTTT CASSSLSDSTDTQYF
NA TRBJ2-3 NA 12 TRBV1 TGCACCAGCAGCCACGCGCTTCTTCCGCAGTATTTT CTSSHALLPQYF
NA TRBJ1-1 NA 16 TRBV9 TGTGCCAGCAGCCCCGAACCGGGACATCCGAACACTGAAGCTTTCTTT CASSPEPGHPNTEAFF
NA TRBJ1-2 NA 14 TRBV7-2 TGTGCCAGCAGCTTAACAGGCACTAACTATGGCTACACCTTC CASSLTGTNYGYTF
NA TRBJ2-1 NA 12 TRBV7-9 TGTGCCAGCAACGTTGGCGGGGTCGAGCAGTTCTTC CASNVGGVEQFF
TRBD1 TRBJ1-2 once 17 TRBV5-3 TGTGCCAGAAGCAGAACAGGGGGCTCAGGAGTCCTCTATGGCTACACCTTC CARSRTGGSGVLYGYTF
TRBD1 TRBJ2-1 once 17 TRBV9 TGTGCCAGCAGCGCCTGGGGGTGGGACAGCTCCTACAATGAGCAGTTCTTC CASSAWGWDSSYNEQFF